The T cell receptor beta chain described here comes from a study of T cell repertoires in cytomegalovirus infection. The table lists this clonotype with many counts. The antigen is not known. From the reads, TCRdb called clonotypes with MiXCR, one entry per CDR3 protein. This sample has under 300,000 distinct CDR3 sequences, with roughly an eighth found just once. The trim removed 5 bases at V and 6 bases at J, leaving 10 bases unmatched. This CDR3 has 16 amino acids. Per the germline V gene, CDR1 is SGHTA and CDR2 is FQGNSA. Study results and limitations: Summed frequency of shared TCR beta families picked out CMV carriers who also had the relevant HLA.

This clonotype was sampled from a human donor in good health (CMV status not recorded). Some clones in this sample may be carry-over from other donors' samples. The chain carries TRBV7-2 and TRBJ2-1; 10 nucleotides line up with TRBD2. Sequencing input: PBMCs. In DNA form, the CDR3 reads TGTGCCAGCAGCCTATCTACTAGCGGGATTATCAATGAGCAGTTCTTC. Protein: CASSLSTSGIINEQFF.